The 10 T cell receptor beta chains listed next were all sequenced from one sample in a study of beta chain features in type 1 diabetes. No antigen has been identified for these receptors. Expressed TCRB transcripts were sequenced after all isolated RNA was converted to cDNA. Measured with immunoSEQ multiplex PCR; TCRdb has only the in-frame clones, and not every one. The data contain 20,000 to 30,000 clones, around 63% of them singletons. Study results and caveats: TCRB CDR3s were moderately but significantly shorter in Type 1 diabetes patients in all four CD4+ subsets.

The specimen was Tregs from blood. These receptors were taken from a man younger than 30 with type 1 diabetes.

This chain joins TRBV2 and TRBJ1-5, with 7 bases lining up with TRBD1. The CDR3 has 15 residues. Germline V gene lookup returns CDR1 SNHLY and CDR2 FYNNEI. The ends lost 7 bases at V and 3 bases at J; junction bases unmatched: 9. CDR3 region: CASMKGDSLNQPQHF. In DNA, the CDR3 is TGTGCCAGCATGAAAGGGGACAGCCTCAATCAGCCCCAGCATTTT.

V and J are TRBV6-5 and TRBJ2-7, with D possibly matching TRBD1 (6 bases). This CDR3 is built from 16 residues. Germline lookup yields CDR1 MNHEY and CDR2 SVGAGI. Trimming took 0 bases from V and 3 from J, leaving 15 bases between them. The CDR3 reads CASSYSTPGEYYEQYF. DNA of the CDR3: TGTGCCAGCAGTTACTCGACCCCAGGGGAATACTACGAGCAGTACTTC.

V gene TRBV10-3 combines with J gene TRBJ1-5; D gene ambiguous. V was trimmed by 0 bases and J by 3 bases, leaving 9 bases between them. The CDR3 runs 15 residues. CDR1 and CDR2 from the germline V gene are ENHRY and SYGVKD. The CDR3 spells CAISESRSDNQPQHF. The CDR3 region has the DNA TGTGCCATCAGTGAGTCGCGGTCAGACAATCAGCCCCAGCATTTT.

The rearrangement joins TRBV9 to TRBJ2-7, with TRBD2 as a possible D gene (6 bases). The ends were cut back, 0 bases at V and 7 bases at J, with 14 bases in the middle. Germline V gene lookup returns CDR1 SGDLS and CDR2 YYNGEE. This CDR3 has 14 amino acids. CDR3 protein: CASSVGPVAGEQYF. CDR3 coding DNA: TGTGCCAGCAGCGTAGGACCAGTTGCGGGAGAGCAGTACTTC.

This clone was detected only a few times. This chain uses TRBV5-5 with TRBJ1-5; D may be TRBD1 (6 bases). The CDR3 extends over 14 amino acids. Between the trimmed V and J ends, which lost 4 bases and 7 bases, there was a span of 15 bases. Germline V gives CDR1 SGHKS, CDR2 YYEKEE (reference sequence). The CDR3 sequence: CASSRGQRGQPQHF. In DNA, the CDR3 is TGTGCCAGCAGCCGGGGACAACGCGGCCAGCCCCAGCATTTT.

The chain has TRBV19 and TRBJ2-1; D ambiguous. The germline CDR1 and CDR2 sequences are LNHDA and SQIVND (reference sequence). The CDR3 covers 16 residues. V was pared by 1 base and J by 0 bases, with 10 bases between. For the CDR3, the DNA is TGTGCCAGTAGTATAGGGGCAGGCGCCTCCTACAATGAGCAGTTCTTC. This codes for CASSIGAGASYNEQFF.

The chain is built from TRBV28 and TRBJ2-1; TRBD2 matches 7 bases. This CDR3 has 14 residues. The V and J ends lost 4 bases and 10 bases, in that order; junction bases with no gene match: 10. CDR1 is MDHEN and CDR2 is SYDVKM in the germline V gene. CDR3 DNA sequence: TGTGCCAGCAGTTCGGGGGGATTCTCCCGCGAGCAGTTCTTC. It translates to CASSSGGFSREQFF.

This clone has a handful of counts. The conserved phenylalanine or tryptophan is not found at the CDR3 terminus, so this likely reflects a read error. The DNA is left out, because the CDR3 cannot be placed on it with certainty; the CDR3 is given as TCRdb lists it. V is TRBV10-3 and J is TRBJ2-2; TRBD2 is the table's D call and was not checked against the DNA. CDR1 and CDR2 from the germline V gene are ENHRY and SYGVKD. The CDR3 region is 12 residues in length, termini included. The CDR3 region is CAITRDPTRFGS.

The chain joins TRBV7-2 to TRBJ2-4; tentative D call: TRBD2 (5 bases). Germline CDR1 reads SGHTA; CDR2 reads FQGNSA. This CDR3 comprises 13 residues. Trimming removed 2 bases from V and 8 bases from J, with 10 bases in between. DNA for the CDR3: TGTGCCAGCAGCTTAATCTTGGAGGACATTCAGTACTTC. It codes for CASSLILEDIQYF.

The V and J genes are TRBV2 and TRBJ2-1, with 8 bases that match TRBD2. Germline V gene lookup returns CDR1 SNHLY and CDR2 FYNNEI. V trimming: 2 bases; J trimming: 8 bases; junction bases outside the gene matches: 5. The CDR3 sequence is 14 residues long. The CDR3 reads CASSEHGRGDEQFF. CDR3 in DNA: TGTGCCAGCAGTGAACACGGGAGGGGTGATGAGCAGTTCTTC.